Given below is one T cell receptor (beta chain) in context. TCRdb used MiXCR to reprocess the 5' RACE reads, holding one entry per CDR3 protein. The data contain about 70,000 distinct CDR3 sequences, around 9.3% of them singletons. Time point defined: blood at routine non-recurrence follow-up after resection. The sequenced material consisted of unsorted whole RNA from tumor, nontumor lung or frozen PBMC. The data derive from a study of spatial heterogeneity in lung cancer. Germline CDR1 reads DFQATT; CDR2 reads SNEGSKA (reference sequence). This CDR3 spans 14 amino acids. The J segment lost 6 bases and the V segment lost 0 bases, leaving 6 bases of the junction unmatched.

The J gene is TRBJ2-3, the V gene TRBV20-1; 7 bases map to TRBD2. The sequencing used PBMCs, collected at follow-up. The receptor was derived from a female donor with early-stage non-small cell lung cancer. The DNA of the CDR3 is TGCAGTGCTAGAGATCGACTAGCAGGGGATACGCAGTATTTT. Its protein is CSARDRLAGDTQYF.